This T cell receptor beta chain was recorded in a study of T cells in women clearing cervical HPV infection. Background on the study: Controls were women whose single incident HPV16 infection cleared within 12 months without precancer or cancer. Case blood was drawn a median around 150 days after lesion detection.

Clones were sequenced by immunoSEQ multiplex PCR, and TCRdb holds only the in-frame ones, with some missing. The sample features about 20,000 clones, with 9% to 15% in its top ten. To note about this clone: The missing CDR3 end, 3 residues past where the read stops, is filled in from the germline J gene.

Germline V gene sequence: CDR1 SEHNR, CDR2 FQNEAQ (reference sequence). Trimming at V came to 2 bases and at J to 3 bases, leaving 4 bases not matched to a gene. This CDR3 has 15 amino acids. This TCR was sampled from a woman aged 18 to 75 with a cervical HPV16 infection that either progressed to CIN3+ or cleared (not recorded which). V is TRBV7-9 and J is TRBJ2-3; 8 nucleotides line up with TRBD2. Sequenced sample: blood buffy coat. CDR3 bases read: TGTGCCAGCAGCTTAAGGACTAGCTCGACAGATACG. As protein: CASSLRTSSTDT. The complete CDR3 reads CASSLRTSSTDTQYF.